A selection of T cell receptor beta chains follows, all from one sample in a study of shared T cell receptors in the human thymus. Measured with immunoSEQ multiplex PCR; TCRdb has only the in-frame clones, and not every one. The sample yields some 720,000 clones, 88% seen once. These records were also assigned to another study, of human thymus T cells.

What was sequenced was thymocytes. The receptors stem from a boy under two years old with a congenital heart defect. CDR3s include the opening cysteine and the closing phenylalanine or tryptophan. A D gene is named only where the DNA matches it firmly. The listing skips clone size in some rows; elsewhere it reads once, few, many or a size class.

CDR3,D,V,J,size
CAIRDRVWETQYF,TRBD1,TRBV10-3,TRBJ2-5,-
CASSQGGRKDYGYTF,-,TRBV4-3,TRBJ1-2,-
CASSLTQTGNNQPQHF,TRBD1,TRBV27,TRBJ1-5,-
CASSGTGGTYEQYF,TRBD1,TRBV2,TRBJ2-7,-
CASSFGTGVAKNIQYF,TRBD1,TRBV5-6,TRBJ2-4,-
CASGLSLGQVNTEAFF,TRBD1,TRBV12-5,TRBJ1-1,-
CASSLAPRSAGEAFF,-,TRBV11-3,TRBJ1-1,-
CASSLGQGSTDTQYF,-,TRBV7-7,TRBJ2-3,-
CASSLAAGTGHYEQYF,TRBD1,TRBV11-2,TRBJ2-7,once
CASSLQGRWTGGREQYF,TRBD2,TRBV14,TRBJ2-7,-
CASSDSDSYSNQPQHF,-,TRBV2,TRBJ1-5,once
CASSPVGDRGYSNQPQHF,TRBD1,TRBV18,TRBJ1-5,-
CASSRGQGANEQYF,TRBD1,TRBV4-3,TRBJ2-7,-
CSVRGGRSEAFF,-,TRBV29-1,TRBJ1-1,-
CASSMGLGRGDTQYF,-,TRBV19,TRBJ2-3,-
CASSRTGGDTQYF,TRBD2,TRBV27,TRBJ2-3,-
CASSLPTPAGGPGPRNTQYF,TRBD2,TRBV28,TRBJ2-3,-
CASSLTSGRPDTQYF,TRBD2,TRBV9,TRBJ2-3,-
CASSPRDNYEQYF,-,TRBV27,TRBJ2-7,-
CASSDTPFSSGSAYEQYF,TRBD2,TRBV6-1,TRBJ2-7,-
CSVGDRAGNSGANVLTF,-,TRBV29-1,TRBJ2-6,once
CSASNTEAFF,-,TRBV20-1,TRBJ1-1,-
CAWPRDTYTGELFF,-,TRBV30,TRBJ2-2,-
CASSLGLAFKNIQYF,TRBD2,TRBV6-5,TRBJ2-4,-
CASSPSGRAVEETQYF,TRBD2,TRBV6-6,TRBJ2-5,-
CASSLADGRVLPFYEQYF,TRBD2,TRBV7-2,TRBJ2-7,-
CASSLGGREQFF,-,TRBV28,TRBJ2-1,-
CASSYGGTSEVYEQYF,TRBD2,TRBV28,TRBJ2-7,-
CASSPQTDRWGSYEQYF,-,TRBV18,TRBJ2-7,-
CASSPGQGRNTIYF,TRBD1,TRBV28,TRBJ1-3,-
CASSLTALSERQYF,-,TRBV7-3,TRBJ2-7,-
CAGSQGTGELFF,-,TRBV19,TRBJ2-2,-
CASSSTPPGGYTF,-,TRBV27,TRBJ1-2,-
CGIHRETSWYF,-,TRBV2,TRBJ2-3,-
CASRRELAGRGEQFF,TRBD2,TRBV6-1,TRBJ2-1,-
CASSSVASYGYTF,-,TRBV19,TRBJ1-2,-
CASSRQGGNTEAFF,TRBD1,TRBV25-1,TRBJ1-1,-
CASSIVRSSYNEQFF,-,TRBV19,TRBJ2-1,-
CASSLLFLTNEKLFF,-,TRBV5-5,TRBJ1-4,-
CASSGERGRGVADTQYF,TRBD1,TRBV9,TRBJ2-3,once
CASSGITSGDSTDTQYF,TRBD2,TRBV2,TRBJ2-3,few
CASSPGGHSYEQYF,-,TRBV18,TRBJ2-7,-
CASSGWAPPNEQFF,-,TRBV27,TRBJ2-1,few
CASRPGGAKNIQYF,-,TRBV6-5,TRBJ2-4,-
CASSGQARFLQSYGYTF,-,TRBV10-2,TRBJ1-2,once
CASSYTGFQPQHF,-,TRBV6-6,TRBJ1-5,-
CASSLGAHTGTRPYEQYF,TRBD2,TRBV7-2,TRBJ2-7,-
CASLSGREDEQFF,TRBD2,TRBV19,TRBJ2-1,-
CASSLGSGMLVHNEQFF,TRBD2,TRBV7-9,TRBJ2-1,-
CASPPLNLGGVYEQYF,-,TRBV27,TRBJ2-7,few
CASSSGTRIFSGANVLTF,-,TRBV5-8,TRBJ2-6,-
CASSFAGTPRDEQYF,-,TRBV28,TRBJ2-7,few
CASSRQGASGNTIYF,TRBD1,TRBV27,TRBJ1-3,-
CAWSDYLSSYNEQFF,-,TRBV30,TRBJ2-1,-
CASSLARQVLTDTQYF,-,TRBV7-9,TRBJ2-3,-